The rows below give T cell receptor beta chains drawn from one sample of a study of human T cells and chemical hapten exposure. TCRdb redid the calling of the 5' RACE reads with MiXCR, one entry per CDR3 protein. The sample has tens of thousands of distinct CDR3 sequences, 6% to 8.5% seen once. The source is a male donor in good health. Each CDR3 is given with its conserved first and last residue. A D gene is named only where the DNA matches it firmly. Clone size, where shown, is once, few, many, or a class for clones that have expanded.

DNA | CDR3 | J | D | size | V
TGTGCCAGCAGCTCCCCGGACATCGATACGCAGTATTTT | CASSSPDIDTQYF | TRBJ2-3 | NA | many | TRBV7-9
TGTGCCAGCAGCCACGCGGACAGTACCTACGAGCAGTACTTC | CASSHADSTYEQYF | TRBJ2-7 | NA | NA | TRBV3-1
TGTGCCAGCAGCAATAAGGACAGGGGGTCAGGCTCCTATAATTCACCCCTCCACTTT | CASSNKDRGSGSYNSPLHF | TRBJ1-6 | NA | NA | TRBV21-1
TGTGCCACCCAGGGGGAGGGTAATCAGCCCCAGCATTTT | CATQGEGNQPQHF | TRBJ1-5 | TRBD1 | NA | TRBV24-1
TGTGCCAGCAGCCTTGGGACAGGGCGCTTCCGTAATTCACCCCTCCACTTT | CASSLGTGRFRNSPLHF | TRBJ1-6 | TRBD1 | few | TRBV2
TGTGCCAGCCCTCGAGGGCAGGGCGCAAATGAGCAGTTCTTC | CASPRGQGANEQFF | TRBJ2-1 | NA | NA | TRBV6-1
TGTGCCAGCAGTCCCGTAGGGGGAATGAATCAGCCCCAGCATTTT | CASSPVGGMNQPQHF | TRBJ1-5 | NA | few | TRBV12-3/TRBV12-4
TGCAGCGTTGCCGGACCGGGAGGGCCGTACGAGCAGTACTTC | CSVAGPGGPYEQYF | TRBJ2-7 | TRBD2 | few | TRBV29-1
TGTGCCAGCAGTCCCCGGTCTAGCGGAAAAAACACCGGGGAGCTGTTTTTT | CASSPRSSGKNTGELFF | TRBJ2-2 | TRBD2 | many | TRBV6-5
TGTGCCAGCAGTTTTTCCGCAGGGGGCTTTGGCTACACCTTC | CASSFSAGGFGYTF | TRBJ1-2 | TRBD1 | few | TRBV12-3/TRBV12-4
TGTGCCAGCAGCTTTGACAGGTATAATTCACCCCTCCACTTT | CASSFDRYNSPLHF | TRBJ1-6 | NA | NA | TRBV5-6
TGTGCCAGCAGCCCTCCCCGGGGATGGGGCTCTAGTGACCCCGGGAGACTGTTTTTT | CASSPPRGWGSSDPGRLFF | TRBJ1-4 | NA | few | TRBV28
TGTGCCAGCAGCCAACCTTGGGGACAGCGCTCCACCGGGGAGCTGTTTTTT | CASSQPWGQRSTGELFF | TRBJ2-2 | TRBD1 | few | TRBV3-1
TGTGCCAGCAGTTCAGGTACCTACGAGCAGTACTTC | CASSSGTYEQYF | TRBJ2-7 | NA | many | TRBV12-3/TRBV12-4
TGTGCCAGCAGCCACAAAACCACCGGGGAGCTGTTTTTT | CASSHKTTGELFF | TRBJ2-2 | NA | few | TRBV14
TGTGCCAGCAGCCCCACGGGGGGCGGAACTGAAGCTTTCTTT | CASSPTGGGTEAFF | TRBJ1-1 | NA | many | TRBV11-2
TGTGCCAGCAGTCCAAAGCGACTGACCTATGGCTACACCTTC | CASSPKRLTYGYTF | TRBJ1-2 | NA | NA | TRBV27
TGTGCCAGCAGTTTAGGGGGAAGCAATCAGCCCCAGCATTTT | CASSLGGSNQPQHF | TRBJ1-5 | NA | many | TRBV12-3/TRBV12-4
TGTGCCAGCAGCTCGCGGACAGGGGGACCTTCGGAATACGAGCAGTACTTC | CASSSRTGGPSEYEQYF | TRBJ2-7 | TRBD1 | few | TRBV7-9
TGTGCCAGCAGTGAAAATGGCGGCGGGTACGAGCAGTACTTC | CASSENGGGYEQYF | TRBJ2-7 | NA | NA | TRBV6-1
TGCAGTGCTAGAAAAATCAGGGAATGGCATTCGGACACTGAAGCTTTCTTT | CSARKIREWHSDTEAFF | TRBJ1-1 | NA | NA | TRBV20-1
TGTGCCAGCAGCTTAGGTAGCGGGAGGGCCCTCGGCCCCAATGAGCAGTTCTTC | CASSLGSGRALGPNEQFF | TRBJ2-1 | TRBD2 | many | TRBV7-9
TGTGCCAGCAGCTTTAATAGACAAGAGACCCAGTACTTC | CASSFNRQETQYF | TRBJ2-5 | NA | few | TRBV7-2
TGTGCCAGCAGTTACTTGCTGAGCTATGGCTACACCTTC | CASSYLLSYGYTF | TRBJ1-2 | NA | NA | TRBV6-2/TRBV6-3
TGTGCCAGCAGCTTCGGCACCCACAATGAGCAGTTCTTC | CASSFGTHNEQFF | TRBJ2-1 | NA | NA | TRBV7-8
TGCAGTGCTAGTAACAGGGACAATCAGCCCCAGCATTTT | CSASNRDNQPQHF | TRBJ1-5 | NA | few | TRBV20-1
TGTGCCAGCAGTTCATGGGAGGGGAATTCACCCCTCCACTTT | CASSSWEGNSPLHF | TRBJ1-6 | NA | NA | TRBV27
TGTGCCAGCAGCTCGTCCCGGGACAGGGTATGGGGTGGCTACACCTTC | CASSSSRDRVWGGYTF | TRBJ1-2 | TRBD1 | NA | TRBV7-9
TGTGCCAGCAGTTACCCGGACATCGACTATGGCTACACCTTC | CASSYPDIDYGYTF | TRBJ1-2 | NA | few | TRBV6-2/TRBV6-3
TGTGCCAGCAGTTCGGGCCCAGGGACGGCACAAGAGACCCAGTACTTC | CASSSGPGTAQETQYF | TRBJ2-5 | NA | many | TRBV12-3/TRBV12-4
TGTGCCAGCAGCCCACTTCACGGATGGGGCGAGCAGTACTTC | CASSPLHGWGEQYF | TRBJ2-7 | NA | NA | TRBV11-2
TGCGCCAGCAGCTTTAATTCACCCCTCCACTTT | CASSFNSPLHF | TRBJ1-6 | NA | few | TRBV5-1
TGTGCCATCAGTGAGTCTCTCCGAAGCTCCTACGAGCAGTACTTC | CAISESLRSSYEQYF | TRBJ2-7 | NA | few | TRBV10-3
TGTGCCAGCAGCCGGCCGGGACAGGGGTTCTACGAGCAGTACTTC | CASSRPGQGFYEQYF | TRBJ2-7 | TRBD1 | many | TRBV14
TGTGCCAGCGACTGGGGCGGAGGCTACGAGCAGTACTTC | CASDWGGGYEQYF | TRBJ2-7 | NA | NA | TRBV6-2/TRBV6-3
TGTGCCAGCAGCTTACGATGGGCCTTGAACACTGAAGCTTTCTTT | CASSLRWALNTEAFF | TRBJ1-1 | NA | many | TRBV7-2
TGCGCCAGCAGCTTGGGACAGGGAGGGTATGGCTACACCTTC | CASSLGQGGYGYTF | TRBJ1-2 | TRBD1 | many | TRBV5-1
TGTGCCAGCAGTCCTAGCGGGGGGGCACCCAATGAGCAGTTCTTC | CASSPSGGAPNEQFF | TRBJ2-1 | TRBD2 | many | TRBV6-5
TGTGCCAGCAGCTTAGTGGACGTAGATACGCAGTATTTT | CASSLVDVDTQYF | TRBJ2-3 | NA | many | TRBV7-8
TGTGCCAGCAGCCCTAAGGGGCCCACAGGGGATGGGGCCAACGTCCTGACTTTC | CASSPKGPTGDGANVLTF | TRBJ2-6 | TRBD1 | NA | TRBV9